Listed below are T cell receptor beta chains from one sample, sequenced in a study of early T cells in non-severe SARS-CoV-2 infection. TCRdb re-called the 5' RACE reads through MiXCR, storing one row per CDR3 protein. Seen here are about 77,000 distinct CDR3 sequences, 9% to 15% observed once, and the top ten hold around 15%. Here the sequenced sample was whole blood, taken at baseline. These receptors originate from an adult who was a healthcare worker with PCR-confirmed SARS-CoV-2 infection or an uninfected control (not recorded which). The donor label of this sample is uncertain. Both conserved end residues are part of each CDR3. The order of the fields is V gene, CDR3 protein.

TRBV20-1 CSAPSFRTGSTEAFF
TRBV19 CASSIAAGSTDTQYF
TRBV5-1 CASSLAGLAGGEQFF
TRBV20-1 CSVGGSMSNEQFF
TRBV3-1 CASSQERTGDEQYF
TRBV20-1 CSATSGSMETQYF
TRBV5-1 CASSWFQGAEGSAFF
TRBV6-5 CASSYVGIGYEQYF
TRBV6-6 CASTRGAIAYEQYF
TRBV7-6 CASSLAPVTDTQYF
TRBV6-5 CASSYGGGAAKNIQYF
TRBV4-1 CASSQAATSGYEQYF
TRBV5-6 CASSVIGGRTDTQYF
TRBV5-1 CASSPRATPGLETQYF
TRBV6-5 CASRLGAGTYEQYF
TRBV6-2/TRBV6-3 CASEGQEGETQYF
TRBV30 CAWSVQGLQPQHF
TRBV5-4 CASSLAGGRSDTQYF
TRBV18 CASSPRRGSTDTQYF
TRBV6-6 CASIRRLSGANVLTF
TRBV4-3 CASSFQQGAYEQYF
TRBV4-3 CASSLLTSGNNEQFF
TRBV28 CASRVRDRGNTEAFF
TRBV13 CASSPPRGTGSYEQYF
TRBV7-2 CASSPGGYSYEQYF
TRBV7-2 CASSPRRANPYEQYF
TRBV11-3 CASSLAYTQYF
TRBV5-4 CASSFLGGSYEQYF
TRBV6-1 CATSSEAWKQPQHF
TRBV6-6 CASRNGQGQNEQFF
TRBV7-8 CASSLRFAYEQYF
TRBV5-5 CASSFTGTTYEQYF
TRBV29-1 CSVEANYGYTF
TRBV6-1 CASSEGTSSSSYNEQFF
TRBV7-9 CASTPRQGTSSHEQFF
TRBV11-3 CASSRAPPRAGGPRQETQYF
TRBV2 CASSVSQGDGYTF
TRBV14 CASRPTGLAGEQYF
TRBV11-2 CASSFYPGARTEAFF
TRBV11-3 CASSHGLAGTADTQYF
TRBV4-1 CAVRELGYNEQFF
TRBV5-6 CASSGLAGIYEQYF
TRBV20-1 CSASNRPGSGELFF
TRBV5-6 CASSFGGAYTF
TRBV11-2 CASSLYQGANQPQHF
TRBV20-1 CSASVGGGHAKNIQYF
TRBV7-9 CASSSCACTEAFF
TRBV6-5 CVSRPRGTYNSPLHF
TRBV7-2 CASSLVPGKGEQFF
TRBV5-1 CASSPSGQPGGGPLHF
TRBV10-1 CASSESQGPDTQYF